This T cell receptor (beta chain) was observed in a study of blood T cell repertoires in COVID-19. Whole-study context: Acute and convalescent COVID-19 specimens originated in the United States, Italy and Spain. PBMCs, B-cell-depleted T cells, or T cells were the source of the cDNA or gDNA that made up the material.

Germline V lookup: CDR1 LGHNT, CDR2 FRNRAP. The CDR3 consists of 11 residues. As handled by the study authors: Nucleated cell number was recorded as an estimate derived from reference gene primer amplification. Measured with immunoSEQ multiplex PCR; TCRdb has only the in-frame clones, and not every one. That table is the source of V, J and clone size, and D and trimming were worked out from the DNA. The table includes approximately 47,000 clones, 70% to 90% detected once. The V and J genes are TRBV12-5 and TRBJ1-2; D may be TRBD1 (5 bases). This TCR was sampled from a woman aged 60-75 years with acute or convalescent COVID-19. The sequencing input was peripheral blood. Here the CDR3 reads CPKKGRKGYTF. The CDR3 bases are TGTCCCAAGAAGGGGAGGAAGGGCTACACCTTC. Full variable domain (outside the CDR3, taken from reference TRBV12-5 and TRBJ1-2): DARVTQTPRHKVTEMGQEVTMRCQPILGHNTVFWYRQTMMQGLELLAYFRNRAPLDDSGMPKDRFSAEMPDATLATLKIQPSEPRDSAVYFCPKKGRKGYTFGSGTRLTVV.